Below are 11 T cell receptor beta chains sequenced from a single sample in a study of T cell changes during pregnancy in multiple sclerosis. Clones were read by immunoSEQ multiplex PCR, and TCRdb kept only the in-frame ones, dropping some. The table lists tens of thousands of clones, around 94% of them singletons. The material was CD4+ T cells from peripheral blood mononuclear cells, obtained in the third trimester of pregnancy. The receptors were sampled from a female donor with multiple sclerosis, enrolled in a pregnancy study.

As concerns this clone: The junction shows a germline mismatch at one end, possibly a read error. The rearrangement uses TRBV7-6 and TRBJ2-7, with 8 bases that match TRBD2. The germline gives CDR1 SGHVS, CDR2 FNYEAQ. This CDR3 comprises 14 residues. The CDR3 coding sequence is TGTGCCAGCAGCTTAGGGACTAGCTCCAACGAGCAGTACTTC. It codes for CASSLGTSSNEQYF.

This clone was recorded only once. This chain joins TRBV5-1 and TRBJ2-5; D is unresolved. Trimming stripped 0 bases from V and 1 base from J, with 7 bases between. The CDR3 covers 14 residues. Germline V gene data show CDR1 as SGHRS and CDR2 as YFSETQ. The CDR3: CASSLGPTQETQYF. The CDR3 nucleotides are TGCGCCAGCAGCTTGGGGCCAACCCAAGAGACCCAGTACTTC. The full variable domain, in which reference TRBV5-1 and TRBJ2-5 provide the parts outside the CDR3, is KAGVTQTPRYLIKTRGQQVTLSCSPISGHRSVSWYQQTPGQGLQFLFEYFSETQRNKGNFPGRFSGRQFSNSRSEMNVSTLELGDSALYLCASSLGPTQETQYFGPGTRLLVL.

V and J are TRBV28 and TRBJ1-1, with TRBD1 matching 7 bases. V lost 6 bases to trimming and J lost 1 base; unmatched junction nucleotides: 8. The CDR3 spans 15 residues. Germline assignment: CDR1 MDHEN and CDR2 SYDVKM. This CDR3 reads CASRTWDSKNTEAFF. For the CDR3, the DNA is TGTGCCAGCAGGACCTGGGACAGTAAGAACACTGAAGCTTTCTTT.

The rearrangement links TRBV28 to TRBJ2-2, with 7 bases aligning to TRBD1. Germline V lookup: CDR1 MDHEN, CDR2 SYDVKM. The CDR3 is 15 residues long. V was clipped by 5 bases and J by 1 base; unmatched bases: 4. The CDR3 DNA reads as TGTGCCAGCAGTCCGGACAGGAGGAACACCGGGGAGCTGTTTTTT. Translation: CASSPDRRNTGELFF.

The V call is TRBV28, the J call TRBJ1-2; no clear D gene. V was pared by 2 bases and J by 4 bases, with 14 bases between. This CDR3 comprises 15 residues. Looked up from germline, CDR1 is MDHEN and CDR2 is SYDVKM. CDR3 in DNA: TGTGCCAGCAGTTTAAGGTCGCGGGGTGGCTATGGCTACACCTTC. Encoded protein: CASSLRSRGGYGYTF.

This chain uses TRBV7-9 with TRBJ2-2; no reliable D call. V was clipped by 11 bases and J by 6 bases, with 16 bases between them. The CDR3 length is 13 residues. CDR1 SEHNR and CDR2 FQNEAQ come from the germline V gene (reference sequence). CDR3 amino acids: CAPEQSSAGELFF. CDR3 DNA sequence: TGTGCCCCGGAGCAGTCCTCGGCCGGGGAGCTGTTTTTT.

This CDR3 is CASSLGGGGGNEQFF. In DNA, the CDR3 is TGCGCCAGCAGCTTGGGCGGTGGTGGGGGGAATGAGCAGTTCTTC. This chain joins TRBV5-1 and TRBJ2-1; a possible D gene is TRBD2 (6 bases). V was shortened by 0 bases and J by 7 bases, with 14 bases between the two germline ends. This CDR3 is built from 15 residues. Germline V gene sequence: CDR1 SGHRS, CDR2 YFSETQ.

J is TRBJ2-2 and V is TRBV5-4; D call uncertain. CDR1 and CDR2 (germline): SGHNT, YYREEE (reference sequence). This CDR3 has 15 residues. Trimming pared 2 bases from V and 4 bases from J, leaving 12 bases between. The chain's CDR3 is CASSFSASGTGELFF. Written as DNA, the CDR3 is TGTGCCAGCAGCTTTTCCGCCTCGGGCACCGGGGAGCTGTTTTTT.

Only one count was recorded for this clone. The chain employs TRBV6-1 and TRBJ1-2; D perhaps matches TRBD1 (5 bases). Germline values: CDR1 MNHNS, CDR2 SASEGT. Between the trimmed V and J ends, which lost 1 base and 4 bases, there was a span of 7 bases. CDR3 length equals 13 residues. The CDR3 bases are TGTGCCAGCAGTGAAGGGACATTCTATGGCTACACCTTC. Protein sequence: CASSEGTFYGYTF.

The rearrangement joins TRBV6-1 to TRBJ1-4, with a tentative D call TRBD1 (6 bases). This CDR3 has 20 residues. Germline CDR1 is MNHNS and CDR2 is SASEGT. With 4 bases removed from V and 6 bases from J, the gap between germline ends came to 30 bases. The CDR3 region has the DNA TGTGCCAGCAGTGTAATTGCGGCAGGGGCTTTTAGGCTGGCCTATGAAAAACTGTTTTTT. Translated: CASSVIAAGAFRLAYEKLFF.

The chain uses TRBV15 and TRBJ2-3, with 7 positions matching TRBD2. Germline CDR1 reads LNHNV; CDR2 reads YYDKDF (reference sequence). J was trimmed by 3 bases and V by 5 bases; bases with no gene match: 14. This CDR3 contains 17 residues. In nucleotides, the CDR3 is TGTGCCACCAGCCCCCGGGAAGGACTAGTGTTGACAGATACGCAGTATTTT. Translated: CATSPREGLVLTDTQYF.